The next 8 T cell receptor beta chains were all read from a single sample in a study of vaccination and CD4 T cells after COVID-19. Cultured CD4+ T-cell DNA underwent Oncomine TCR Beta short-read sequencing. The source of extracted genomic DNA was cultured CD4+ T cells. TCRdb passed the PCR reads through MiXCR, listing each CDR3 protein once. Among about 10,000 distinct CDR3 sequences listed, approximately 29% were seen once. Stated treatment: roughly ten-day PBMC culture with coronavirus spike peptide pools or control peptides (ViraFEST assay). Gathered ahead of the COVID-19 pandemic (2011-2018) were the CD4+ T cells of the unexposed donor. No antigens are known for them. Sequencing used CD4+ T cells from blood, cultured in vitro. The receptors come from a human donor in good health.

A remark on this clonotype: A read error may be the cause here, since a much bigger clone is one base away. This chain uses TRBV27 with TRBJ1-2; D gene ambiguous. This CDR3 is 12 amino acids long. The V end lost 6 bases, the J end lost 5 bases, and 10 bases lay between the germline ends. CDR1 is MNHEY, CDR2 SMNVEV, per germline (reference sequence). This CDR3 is CASSPERYGYTF. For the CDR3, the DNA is TGTGCCAGCAGCCCGGAGAGGTATGGCTACACCTTC.

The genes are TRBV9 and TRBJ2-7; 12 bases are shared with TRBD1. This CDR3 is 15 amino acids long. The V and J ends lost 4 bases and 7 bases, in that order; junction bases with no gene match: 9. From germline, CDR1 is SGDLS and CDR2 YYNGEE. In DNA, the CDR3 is TGTGCCAGCAGCTTCCTGGGACAGGGGGCTGAGGAGCAGTACTTC. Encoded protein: CASSFLGQGAEEQYF.

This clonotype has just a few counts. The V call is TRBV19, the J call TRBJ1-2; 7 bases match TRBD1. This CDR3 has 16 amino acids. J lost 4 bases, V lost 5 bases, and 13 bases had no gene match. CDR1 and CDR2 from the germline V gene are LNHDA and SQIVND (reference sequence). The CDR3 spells CASSFRTGDDVYGYTF. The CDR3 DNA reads TGTGCCAGTAGTTTCAGGACAGGCGACGACGTCTATGGCTACACCTTC.

The CDR3 sequence: CASSLGGSSGANVLTF. As DNA, the CDR3 is TGTGCCAGCAGTTTAGGAGGGAGCTCTGGGGCCAACGTCCTGACTTTC. The rearrangement links TRBV28 to TRBJ2-6, with a tentative D call TRBD2 (6 bases). The length of the CDR3 is 16 residues. CDR1 MDHEN and CDR2 SYDVKM come from the germline V gene. V gave up 2 bases and J gave up 0 bases, with 8 bases separating them.

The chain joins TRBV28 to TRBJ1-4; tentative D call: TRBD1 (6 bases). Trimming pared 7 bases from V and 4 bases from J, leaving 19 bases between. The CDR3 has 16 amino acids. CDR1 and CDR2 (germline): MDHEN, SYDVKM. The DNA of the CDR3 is TGTGCCAGCACCGGGAGGGGGAGTGGGAATAATGAAAAACTGTTTTTT. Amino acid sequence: CASTGRGSGNNEKLFF.

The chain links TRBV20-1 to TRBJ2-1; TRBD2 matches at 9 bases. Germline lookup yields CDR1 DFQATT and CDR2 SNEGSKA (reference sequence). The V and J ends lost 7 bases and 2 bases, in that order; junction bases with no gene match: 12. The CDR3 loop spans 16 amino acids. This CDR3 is CSGTQLAGGTYNEQFF. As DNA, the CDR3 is TGCAGTGGCACCCAACTAGCGGGCGGGACCTACAATGAGCAGTTCTTC.

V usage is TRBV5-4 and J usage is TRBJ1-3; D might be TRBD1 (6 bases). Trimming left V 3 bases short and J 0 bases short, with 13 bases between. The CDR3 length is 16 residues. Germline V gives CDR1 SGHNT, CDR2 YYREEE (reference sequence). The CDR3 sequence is CASSSPDRSSGNTIYF. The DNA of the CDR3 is TGTGCCAGCAGCTCTCCCGACAGGAGCTCTGGAAACACCATATATTTT.

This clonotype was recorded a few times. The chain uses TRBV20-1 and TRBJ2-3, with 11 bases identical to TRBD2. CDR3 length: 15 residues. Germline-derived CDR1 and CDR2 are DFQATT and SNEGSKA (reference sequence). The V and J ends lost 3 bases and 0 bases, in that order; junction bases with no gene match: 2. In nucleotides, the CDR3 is TGCAGTGCTAGGGGACTAGCGGCTAGCACAGATACGCAGTATTTT. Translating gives CSARGLAASTDTQYF.